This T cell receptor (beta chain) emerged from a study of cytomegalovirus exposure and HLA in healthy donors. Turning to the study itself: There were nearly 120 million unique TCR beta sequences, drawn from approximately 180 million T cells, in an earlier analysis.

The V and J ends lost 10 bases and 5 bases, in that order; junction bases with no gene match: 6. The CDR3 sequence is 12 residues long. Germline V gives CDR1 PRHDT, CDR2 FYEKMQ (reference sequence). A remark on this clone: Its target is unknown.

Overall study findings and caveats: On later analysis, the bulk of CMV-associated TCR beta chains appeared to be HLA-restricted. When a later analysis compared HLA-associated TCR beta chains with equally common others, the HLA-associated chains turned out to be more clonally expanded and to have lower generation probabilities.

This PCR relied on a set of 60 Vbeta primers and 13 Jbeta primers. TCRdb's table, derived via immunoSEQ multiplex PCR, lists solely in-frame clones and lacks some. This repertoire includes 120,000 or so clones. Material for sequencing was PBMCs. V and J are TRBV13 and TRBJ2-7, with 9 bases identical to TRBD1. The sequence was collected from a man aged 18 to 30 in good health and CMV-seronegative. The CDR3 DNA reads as TGTGCCACCAGGGACAGGGAAGACGAGCAGTACTTC. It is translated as CATRDREDEQYF.